Listed below are T cell receptor beta chains from one sample, sequenced in a study of blood T cell repertoires in COVID-19. This table comes from immunoSEQ multiplex PCR, and its TCRdb copy is limited to in-frame clones, with some not included. The sample lists around 210,000 clones, over 80% occurring once. Sequencing was carried out using peripheral blood. These TCRs come from a man in his 60s with COVID-19, enrolled during active disease. Both conserved end residues are part of each CDR3. The order of the fields is V gene, J gene, CDR3 protein.

v_call: TRBV5-1
j_call: TRBJ2-5
cdr3_aa: CASEREGTQYF

v_call: TRBV30
j_call: TRBJ1-6
cdr3_aa: CAHGTGVIDSPLHF

v_call: TRBV11-3
j_call: TRBJ2-3
cdr3_aa: CASSRAGWGHLTDTQYF

v_call: TRBV7-9
j_call: TRBJ1-5
cdr3_aa: CASSYTGGVGNQPQHF

v_call: TRBV7-9
j_call: TRBJ2-1
cdr3_aa: CASLWGDPAYNEQFF

v_call: TRBV23-1
j_call: TRBJ2-7
cdr3_aa: CASSHLEGDEQYF

v_call: TRBV5-1
j_call: TRBJ1-1
cdr3_aa: CASSGTLGDTEAFF

v_call: TRBV30
j_call: TRBJ2-5
cdr3_aa: CAWGPGLAGGQYF

v_call: TRBV7-2
j_call: TRBJ1-1
cdr3_aa: CASSLSMGVGGGTEAFF

v_call: TRBV4-3
j_call: TRBJ2-7
cdr3_aa: CASSQDFRSYEQYF

v_call: TRBV30
j_call: TRBJ1-5
cdr3_aa: CAWSGTDNQPQHF

v_call: TRBV7-9
j_call: TRBJ1-4
cdr3_aa: CASSFFRDRGKEKLFF

v_call: TRBV18
j_call: TRBJ1-1
cdr3_aa: CASARTGGYSFF

v_call: TRBV5-6
j_call: TRBJ1-2
cdr3_aa: CASSWGSRGSYTF

v_call: TRBV5-1
j_call: TRBJ1-1
cdr3_aa: CASSPEGAMNTEAFF